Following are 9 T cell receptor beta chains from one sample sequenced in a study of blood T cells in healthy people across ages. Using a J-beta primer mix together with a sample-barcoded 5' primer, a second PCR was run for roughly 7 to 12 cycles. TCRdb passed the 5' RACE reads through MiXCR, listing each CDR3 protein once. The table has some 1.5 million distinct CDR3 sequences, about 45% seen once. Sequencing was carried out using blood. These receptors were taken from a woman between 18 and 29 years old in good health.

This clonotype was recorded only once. For the CDR3, the DNA is TGTGCCAGCAGCCAAGAGTTAGGAGGTGGCTACGAGCAGTACTTC. Its translation is CASSQELGGGYEQYF. The chain employs TRBV4-2 and TRBJ2-7, with D perhaps matching TRBD2 (5 bases). Germline-derived CDR1 and CDR2 are LGHNA and YNFKEQ. The CDR3 length is 15 residues. V was clipped by 0 bases and J by 3 bases, with 12 bases between them.

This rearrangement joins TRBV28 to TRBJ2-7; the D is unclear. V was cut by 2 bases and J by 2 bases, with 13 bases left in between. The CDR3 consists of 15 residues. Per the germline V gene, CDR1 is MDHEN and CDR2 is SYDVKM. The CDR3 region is CASSLHTISAYEQYF. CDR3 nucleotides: TGTGCCAGCAGTTTACATACGATCTCAGCCTACGAGCAGTACTTC.

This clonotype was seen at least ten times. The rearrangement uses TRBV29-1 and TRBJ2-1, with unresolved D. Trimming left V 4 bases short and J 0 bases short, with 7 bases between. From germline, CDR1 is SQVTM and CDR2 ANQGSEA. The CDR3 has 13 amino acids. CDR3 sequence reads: CSVGKDSYNEQFF. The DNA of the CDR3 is TGCAGCGTTGGCAAGGACTCCTACAATGAGCAGTTCTTC.

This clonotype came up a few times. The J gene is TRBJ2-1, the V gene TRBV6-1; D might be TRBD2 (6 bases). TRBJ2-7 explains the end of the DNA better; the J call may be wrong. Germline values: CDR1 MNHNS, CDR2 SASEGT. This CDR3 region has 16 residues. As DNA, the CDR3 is TGTGCCAGCAGTGAAGCGCGGGGCTTTTCCTACAATGAGCAGTACTTC. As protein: CASSEARGFSYNEQYF.

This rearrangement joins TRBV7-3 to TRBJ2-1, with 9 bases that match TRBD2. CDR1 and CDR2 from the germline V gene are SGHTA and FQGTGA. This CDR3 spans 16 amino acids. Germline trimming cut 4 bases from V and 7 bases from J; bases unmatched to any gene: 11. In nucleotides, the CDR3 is TGTGCCAGCAGCTCCTTAGCGGGAGTAGGTGTGAATGAGCAGTTCTTC. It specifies CASSSLAGVGVNEQFF.

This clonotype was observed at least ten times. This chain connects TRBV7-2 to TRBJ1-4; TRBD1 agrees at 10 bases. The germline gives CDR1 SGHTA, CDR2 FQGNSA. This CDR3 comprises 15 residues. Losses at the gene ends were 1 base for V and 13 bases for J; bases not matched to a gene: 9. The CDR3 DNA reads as TGTGCCAGCAGCTTAGTTGGGACAGGGGTCGACAGACTGTTTTTT. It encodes CASSLVGTGVDRLFF.

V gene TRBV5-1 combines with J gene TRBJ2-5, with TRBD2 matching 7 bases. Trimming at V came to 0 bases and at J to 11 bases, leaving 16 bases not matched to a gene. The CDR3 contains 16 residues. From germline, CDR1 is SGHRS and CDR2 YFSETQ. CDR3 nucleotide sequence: TGCGCCAGCAGCTTGGCAGCGGGACGGCTCTACAATGAGCAGTACTTC. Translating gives CASSLAAGRLYNEQYF.

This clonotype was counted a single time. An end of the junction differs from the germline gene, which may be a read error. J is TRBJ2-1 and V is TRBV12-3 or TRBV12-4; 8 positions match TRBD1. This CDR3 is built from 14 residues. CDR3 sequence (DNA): TGTGCCGGCAGGAAGAGTAGGGGACAGGTAGAGCAGTTCTTC. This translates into CAGRKSRGQVEQFF.

The CDR3 region has the DNA TGTGCCATCAGTGACCACGGACAGGGGTTCCTGGCAGCTTTCTTT. Amino acids: CAISDHGQGFLAAFF. The gene calls are TRBV10-3 and TRBJ1-1; 9 positions match TRBD1. Germline V gene data show CDR1 as ENHRY and CDR2 as SYGVKD. This CDR3 contains 15 residues. J lost 10 bases, V lost 3 bases, and 12 bases had no gene match.